The 21 T cell receptor beta chains presented below share a single source sample, sequenced in a study of blood T cell repertoires in COVID-19. Measured with immunoSEQ multiplex PCR; TCRdb has only the in-frame clones, and not every one. The data contain under 200,000 clones, about four fifths of them seen just once; the ten biggest clones take up roughly 3.4%. Sequenced input: PBMCs or T cells enriched from blood (not recorded which). All receptors come from a woman aged 55-70 years who had recovered from COVID-19.

The chain employs TRBV6-6 and TRBJ1-2, with D tentatively TRBD1 (6 bases). V lost 8 bases, J lost 8 bases, and 15 bases lay in between. CDR1 and CDR2 from the germline V gene are MNHNY and SVGAGI (reference sequence). The CDR3 consists of 12 residues. The CDR3 nucleotides are TGTGCCAGCCACCATTACAGGGAGGGCTACACCTTC. This encodes CASHHYREGYTF.

This sequence joins TRBV6-5 and TRBJ1-5, with 10 bases aligning to TRBD1. This CDR3 spans 15 amino acids. Trimming took 0 bases from V and 6 from J; bases not matched to a gene: 2. Germline loops: CDR1 MNHEY, CDR2 SVGAGI. The CDR3, as DNA: TGTGCCAGCAGTTACTCAGGGACAGGGGTTCAGCCCCAGCATTTT. The encoded protein is CASSYSGTGVQPQHF.

The gene calls are TRBV6-5 and TRBJ2-1, with 10 bases matching TRBD2. This CDR3 contains 15 residues. The ends lost 6 bases at V and 2 bases at J; junction bases unmatched: 4. The germline CDR1 and CDR2 sequences are MNHEY and SVGAGI. This CDR3 is CASSKSGGAYNEQFF. In DNA form, the CDR3 reads TGTGCCAGCAGCAAGAGCGGGGGGGCCTACAATGAGCAGTTCTTC.

This chain connects TRBV6-5 to TRBJ2-7, with 13 bases matching TRBD2. The CDR3 runs 14 residues. CDR1 and CDR2 (germline): MNHEY, SVGAGI. V shed 5 bases and J 7 bases; nucleotides not matched to a gene: 5. Written as DNA, the CDR3 is TGTGCCAGCAGTCCGGGACTAGCGGGGCGGGAGCAGTACTTC. Translation gives CASSPGLAGREQYF.

About this clone: One end of the junction fails to match germline, which may point to a read error. The chain links TRBV5-6 to TRBJ2-7, with 7 bases that match TRBD2. Looked up from germline, CDR1 is SGHDT and CDR2 is YYEEEE. This CDR3 contains 15 residues. The CDR3 loop is CANSSPRGVGGEQYF. CDR3 in DNA: TGTGCCAACAGCTCCCCCCGGGGGGTCGGTGGGGAGCAGTACTTC. Full variable domain (outside the CDR3, taken from reference TRBV5-6 and TRBJ2-7): DAGVTQSPTHLIKTRGQQVTLRCSPKSGHDTVSWYQQALGQGPQFIFQYYEEEERQRGNFPDRFSGHQFPNYSSELNVNALLLGDSALYLCANSSPRGVGGEQYFGPGTRLTVT.

The V call is TRBV7-2, the J call TRBJ2-5, with TRBD1 identical over 7 bases. The CDR3 sequence is 13 residues long. J lost 0 bases, V lost 8 bases, and 3 bases had no gene match. Germline CDR1 SGHTA, CDR2 FQGNSA. CDR3: CASLRGYQETQYF. The CDR3 DNA reads as TGTGCCAGCCTCAGGGGGTACCAAGAGACCCAGTACTTC.

The J gene is TRBJ1-2, the V gene TRBV19; TRBD1 matches at 7 bases. CDR3 size: 17 residues. Germline lookup yields CDR1 LNHDA and CDR2 SQIVND (reference sequence). Trimming removed 5 bases from V and 8 bases from J; junction bases left unmatched: 20. The CDR3 DNA sequence: TGTGCCAGTAGTTCCCCCTCGACAGGGACAAGGGGGCTAGGCTACACCTTC. Translating gives CASSSPSTGTRGLGYTF.

The chain recombines TRBV5-6 with TRBJ2-1, with D possibly TRBD2 on 7 matching bases. Trimming left V 0 bases short and J 1 base short, with 11 bases between. The germline CDR1 and CDR2 sequences are SGHDT and YYEEEE. The CDR3 is 16 amino acids. CDR3 nucleotides: TGTGCCAGCAGCTTGGATAAGGGGGGGTCCTACAATGAGCAGTTCTTC. This sequence encodes CASSLDKGGSYNEQFF.

This chain connects TRBV9 to TRBJ2-3; 15 bases align to TRBD2. Per germline, CDR1 SGDLS and CDR2 YYNGEE. The ends lost 3 bases at V and 6 bases at J; junction bases unmatched: 11. The CDR3 extends over 18 amino acids. CDR3 DNA sequence: TGTGCCAGCAGCGCCGGACTAGCGGGGGGGCCTTTATGGGATACGCAGTATTTT. Amino acids: CASSAGLAGGPLWDTQYF. Full variable domain (rest looked up from reference TRBV9 and TRBJ2-3): DSGVTQTPKHLITATGQRVTLRCSPRSGDLSVYWYQQSLDQGLQFLIQYYNGEERAKGNILERFSAQQFPDLHSELNLSSLELGDSALYFCASSAGLAGGPLWDTQYFGPGTRLTVL.

The chain joins TRBV24-1 to TRBJ2-3, with D possibly matching TRBD1 (7 bases). Trimming left V 5 bases short and J 5 bases short, with 19 bases between. The germline gives CDR1 KGHDR, CDR2 SFDVKD. CDR3 length equals 16 residues. This CDR3 is CATSAPRAGGKDTQYF. Written as DNA, the CDR3 is TGTGCCACCAGTGCCCCGAGGGCAGGGGGGAAAGATACGCAGTATTTT.

This sequence joins TRBV30 and TRBJ2-7, with a possible D match to TRBD1 (6 bases). The CDR3 sequence is 14 residues long. Trimming pared 4 bases from V and 3 bases from J, leaving 16 bases between. The germline CDR1 and CDR2 sequences are GTSNPN and SVGIG (reference sequence). CDR3 DNA sequence: TGTGCCTGGACATTCGACAGGCCAGGCTACGAGCAGTACTTC. This sequence encodes CAWTFDRPGYEQYF.

This chain joins TRBV5-1 and TRBJ2-3; 8 bases are shared with TRBD2. The CDR3 is 14 residues long. The germline V gene encodes CDR1 SGHRS and CDR2 YFSETQ. With 0 bases clipped from V and 6 bases from J, the junction kept 3 bases outside the gene matches. CDR3 nucleotide sequence: TGCGCCAGCAGCTTGGACGGGGGGGCGGATACGCAGTATTTT. Its translation: CASSLDGGADTQYF.

The J gene is TRBJ2-1, the V gene TRBV6-4; 16 bases map to TRBD2. CDR3 length equals 19 residues. The germline gives CDR1 MRHNA, CDR2 SNTAGT. The trim removed 6 bases at V and 5 bases at J, leaving 13 bases unmatched. CDR3 sequence (DNA): TGTGCCAGCAGCCTGACCGGGACTAGCGGGGGGGTAGCCCACAATGAGCAGTTCTTC. Translation: CASSLTGTSGGVAHNEQFF.

The J gene is TRBJ2-2, the V gene TRBV6-6; D may be TRBD2 (7 bases). Trimming pared 5 bases from V and 0 bases from J, leaving 16 bases between. Germline lookup yields CDR1 MNHNY and CDR2 SVGAGI (reference sequence). CDR3 length: 17 residues. The CDR3, as DNA: TGTGCCAGCAGTCTCCTGGCGGGGGCCGCGAACACCGGGGAGCTGTTTTTT. It translates to CASSLLAGAANTGELFF.

The chain has TRBV12-3 or TRBV12-4 and TRBJ2-1; maybe TRBD1 (6 bases). CDR3 length equals 12 residues. V gave up 5 bases and J gave up 8 bases, with 10 bases separating them. CDR3 coding DNA: TGTGCCAGCAGTCCCAGGACAGATGAGCAGTTCTTC. Residues: CASSPRTDEQFF.

The chain uses TRBV27 and TRBJ2-1, with TRBD1 as a possible D gene (6 bases). The CDR3 is 14 amino acids. Trimming took off 6 bases at V and 2 bases at J, with 11 bases between the two ends. Germline CDR1 MNHEY, CDR2 SMNVEV (reference sequence). The DNA of the CDR3 is TGTGCCAGCAGATACAGGGTCACCTACAATGAGCAGTTCTTC. Translation gives CASRYRVTYNEQFF.

This chain uses TRBV5-1 with TRBJ2-3; 7 bases align to TRBD1. This CDR3 is built from 14 residues. CDR1 is SGHRS, CDR2 YFSETQ, per germline. V was pared by 7 bases and J by 2 bases, with 7 bases of the junction left unmatched. CDR3 in amino acids: CASETGWNTDTQYF. The CDR3 DNA reads TGCGCCAGCGAGACAGGGTGGAACACAGATACGCAGTATTTT.

CDR3 region: CASSPAGTPYYGYTF. CDR3 coding DNA: TGTGCCAGCAGCCCGGCGGGGACCCCTTACTATGGCTACACCTTC. The chain links TRBV9 to TRBJ1-2; perhaps TRBD1 as D (5 bases). The CDR3 has 15 residues. V was pared by 4 bases and J by 3 bases, with 16 bases between. The germline gives CDR1 SGDLS, CDR2 YYNGEE.

The chain recombines TRBV19 with TRBJ2-5, with 8 bases aligning to TRBD2. The V gene end was trimmed by 5 bases and the J gene end by 2 bases; junction bases not matched to a gene: 4. The CDR3 runs to 14 residues. Germline CDR1 is LNHDA and CDR2 is SQIVND (reference sequence). As DNA, the CDR3 is TGTGCCAGTAGTTCCGGGGGGGCTCAAGAGACCCAGTACTTC. This gives the protein CASSSGGAQETQYF.

This chain links TRBV10-2 with TRBJ2-5, with a tentative D call TRBD2 (5 bases). V gave up 1 base and J gave up 5 bases, with 14 bases separating them. Looked up from germline, CDR1 is WSHSY and CDR2 is SAAADI. CDR3 length: 15 residues. In DNA form, the CDR3 reads TGCGCCAGCAGTGAGTTTCGGGGTTTGCGGGAGACCCAGTACTTC. Residues: CASSEFRGLRETQYF.

As regards this clone: The sample has other DNA sequences that encode this CDR3 too. The V and J genes are TRBV4-1 and TRBJ2-7, with D uncertain. V lost 2 bases, J lost 3 bases, and 8 bases lay in between. From germline, CDR1 is MGHRA and CDR2 YSYEKL. The CDR3 has 13 amino acids. CDR3 sequence: CASSQSGSYEQYF. Here the CDR3 DNA reads TGCGCCAGCAGCCAATCTGGCAGCTACGAGCAGTACTTC.